A single sample is the source of the 9 T cell receptor beta chains below, sequenced in a study of CD8+ T cells in alopecia areata. The authors extracted RNA and reverse transcribed it into cDNA as the sequencing template. Repertoires were generated with immunoSEQ multiplex PCR, while TCRdb's copy carries only in-frame clones and drops some. The sample has roughly 150,000 clones, 55% seen once. Material: CD4+ T cells sorted from blood. The source of these receptors is a human donor in good health.

The chain recombines TRBV25-1 with TRBJ2-5; perhaps D is TRBD1 or TRBD2 (5 bases each). The CDR3 extends over 15 amino acids. The V and J ends lost 7 bases and 7 bases respectively, with 22 bases between them. The germline V gene has CDR1 MGHDK and CDR2 SYGVNS. CDR3 sequence reads: CASIVIGKGARTQYF. As DNA, the CDR3 is TGTGCCAGCATCGTGATCGGGAAAGGGGCGAGGACCCAGTACTTC.

This chain links TRBV30 with TRBJ2-7; 12 bases match TRBD2. The CDR3 runs 15 residues. The germline CDR1 and CDR2 sequences are GTSNPN and SVGIG (reference sequence). The V segment lost 5 bases and the J segment 4 bases; nucleotides outside the gene matches: 9. The CDR3 is CAWGNSGLAGYEQYF. CDR3 coding DNA: TGTGCCTGGGGCAATAGCGGACTAGCGGGATACGAGCAGTACTTC.

This clone occurred a few times. The V and J genes are TRBV29-1 and TRBJ2-7; TRBD1 matches at 7 bases. Looked up from germline, CDR1 is SQVTM and CDR2 is ANQGSEA. V lost 4 bases and J lost 6; bases outside the gene matches: 9. CDR3 size: 13 residues. The CDR3 is CSVVGDSWGEQYF. CDR3 nucleotide sequence: TGCAGCGTTGTGGGGGACAGTTGGGGCGAGCAGTACTTC.

The chain has TRBV5-1 and TRBJ2-6, with 7 bases lining up with TRBD1. The ends lost 4 bases at V and 2 bases at J; junction bases unmatched: 3. This CDR3 is built from 15 residues. Germline assignment: CDR1 SGHRS and CDR2 YFSETQ. In nucleotides, the CDR3 is TGCGCCAGCAGCAAGACAGGGCCTGGGGCCAACGTCCTGACTTTC. It translates to CASSKTGPGANVLTF.

This clone was seen a handful of times. The V call is TRBV4-1, the J call TRBJ2-7, with 7 bases that match TRBD1. Germline V gene data show CDR1 as MGHRA and CDR2 as YSYEKL. This CDR3 is built from 13 residues. J lost 5 bases, V lost 8 bases, and 9 bases had no gene match. CDR3 nucleotide sequence: TGCGCCAGCGGGCCGACAGGGACGAACGAGCAGTACTTC. Translating it yields CASGPTGTNEQYF.

This rearrangement joins TRBV7-2 to TRBJ1-2; D may be TRBD1 (5 bases). The V end was cut by 2 bases, the J end by 4 bases, with 5 bases between. The CDR3 is 12 amino acids. CDR1 is SGHTA, CDR2 FQGNSA, per germline. The CDR3, as DNA: TGTGCCAGCAGCTTAAGGGGCTATGGCTACACCTTC. Translation: CASSLRGYGYTF.

V usage is TRBV15 and J usage is TRBJ2-3, with no clear D. Germline V gives CDR1 LNHNV, CDR2 YYDKDF (reference sequence). Trimming shortened V by 7 bases and J by 6 bases, and 5 bases separated the two germline ends. The CDR3 consists of 10 residues. The CDR3 loop reads CATTLDTQYF. The CDR3 DNA follows: TGTGCCACCACCTTGGATACGCAGTATTTT. The full variable domain, with the rest looked up from reference TRBV15 and TRBJ2-3, is DAMVIQNPRYQVTQFGKPVTLSCSQTLNHNVMYWYQQKSSQAPKLLFHYYDKDFNNEADTPDNFQSRRPNTSFCFLDIRSPGLGDTAMYLCATTLDTQYFGPGTRLTVL.

The chain has TRBV28 and TRBJ2-6; 7 bases line up with TRBD1. J was trimmed by 0 bases and V by 4 bases; bases with no gene match: 3. Germline CDR1 MDHEN, CDR2 SYDVKM. CDR3 length equals 16 residues. CDR3 protein: CASSSAGGSGANVLTF. The DNA of the CDR3 is TGTGCCAGCAGTTCTGCAGGGGGCTCTGGGGCCAACGTCCTGACTTTC.

The gene calls are TRBV28 and TRBJ2-5, with 7 bases matching TRBD2. Germline V gene data show CDR1 as MDHEN and CDR2 as SYDVKM. The trim removed 5 bases at V and 1 base at J, leaving 10 bases unmatched. The CDR3 covers 16 residues. The CDR3 coding sequence is TGTGCCAGCAGTGGATTGGCCCTAGCGGTCCAAGAGACCCAGTACTTC. Amino acid sequence: CASSGLALAVQETQYF.